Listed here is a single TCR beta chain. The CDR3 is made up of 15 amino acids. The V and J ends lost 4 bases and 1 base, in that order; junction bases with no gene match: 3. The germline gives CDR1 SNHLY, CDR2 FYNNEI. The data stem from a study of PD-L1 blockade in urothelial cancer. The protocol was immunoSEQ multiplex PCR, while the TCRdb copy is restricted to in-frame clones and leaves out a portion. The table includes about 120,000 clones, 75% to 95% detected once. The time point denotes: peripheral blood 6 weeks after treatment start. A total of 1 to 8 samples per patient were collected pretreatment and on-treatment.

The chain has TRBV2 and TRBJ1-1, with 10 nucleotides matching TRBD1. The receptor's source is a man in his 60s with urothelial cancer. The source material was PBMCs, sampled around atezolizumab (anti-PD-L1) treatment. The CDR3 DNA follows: TGTGCCAGCAGTGGGACAGGGGGAGCGAACACTGAAGCTTTCTTT. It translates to CASSGTGGANTEAFF.